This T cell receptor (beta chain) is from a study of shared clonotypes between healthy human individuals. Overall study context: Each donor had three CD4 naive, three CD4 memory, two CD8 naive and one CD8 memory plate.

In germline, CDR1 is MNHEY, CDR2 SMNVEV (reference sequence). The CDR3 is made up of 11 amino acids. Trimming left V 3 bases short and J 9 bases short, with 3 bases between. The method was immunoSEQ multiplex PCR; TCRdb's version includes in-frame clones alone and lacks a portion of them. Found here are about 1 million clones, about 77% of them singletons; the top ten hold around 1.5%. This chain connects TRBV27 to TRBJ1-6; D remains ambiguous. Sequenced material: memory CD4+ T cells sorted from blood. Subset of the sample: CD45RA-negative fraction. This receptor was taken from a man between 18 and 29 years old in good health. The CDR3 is CASSLSSPLHF. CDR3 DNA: TGTGCCAGCAGTTTGAGTTCACCCCTCCACTTT.